The rows below give T cell receptor beta chains drawn from one sample of a study of T cell responses to AZD1222 COVID-19 vaccine. This table comes from immunoSEQ multiplex PCR, and its TCRdb copy is limited to in-frame clones, with some not included. The sample lists some 130,000 clones, 92% occurring once. The sample was peripheral blood, taken on day 0 of AZD1222 vaccination. These receptors originate from an adult in good health. Both conserved end residues are trimmed from each CDR3. Clone size is stated in some rows and not others, as once, few, many or a class when expanded.

clone size,J gene,V gene,CDR3 protein
once,TRBJ2-1,TRBV29-1,SVERRLADNEQF
.,TRBJ2-5,TRBV25-1,ASSESGPQGTQY
.,TRBJ2-5,TRBV15,ATGQDYQETQY
.,TRBJ1-2,TRBV6-5,ASSYPPGNGYT
.,TRBJ1-1,TRBV12-5,ASGLAQPGGTEAF
.,TRBJ2-7,TRBV4-1,ASSQVHPNYEQY
.,TRBJ1-2,TRBV19,ASSITGVPNYGYT
.,TRBJ2-5,TRBV5-4,ASSLVQETQY
.,TRBJ2-1,TRBV9,ASSFRLAREQF
few,TRBJ1-1,TRBV7-2,ASSFTGLTNTEAF
.,TRBJ2-5,TRBV11-2,ASSPGYQETQY
.,TRBJ2-7,TRBV11-2,ASSFGQGKQY
.,TRBJ1-2,TRBV4-1,ASSQVVAASYT
.,TRBJ1-2,TRBV28,ASRPTGSGSGYT
.,TRBJ2-4,TRBV6-1,ASSEGVGREDIQY
once,TRBJ1-1,TRBV10-2,ASRQVYNTEAF
.,TRBJ1-4,TRBV5-1,ASSPLGGTNEKLF
.,TRBJ2-5,TRBV6-1,ASSEGGQVLETQY
once,TRBJ2-7,TRBV5-4,ASSLAGGTGYEQY
.,TRBJ1-1,TRBV6-4,ASSVQGLQGDTEAF